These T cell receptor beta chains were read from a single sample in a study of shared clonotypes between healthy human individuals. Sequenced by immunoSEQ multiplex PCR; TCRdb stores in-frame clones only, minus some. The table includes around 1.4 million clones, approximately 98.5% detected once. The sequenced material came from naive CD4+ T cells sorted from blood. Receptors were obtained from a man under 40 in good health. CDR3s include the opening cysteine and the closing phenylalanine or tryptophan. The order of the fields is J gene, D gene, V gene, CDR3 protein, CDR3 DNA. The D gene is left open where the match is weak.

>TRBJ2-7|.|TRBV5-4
CASSPEANPSYEQYF
TGTGCCAGCAGCCCCGAGGCAAATCCGTCCTACGAGCAGTACTTC
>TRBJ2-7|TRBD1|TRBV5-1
CASSPGARTGPNEQYF
TGCGCCAGCAGCCCAGGGGCCCGGACAGGGCCCAACGAGCAGTACTTC
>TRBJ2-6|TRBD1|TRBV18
CASSPTGATLGANVLTF
TGTGCCAGCTCACCTACAGGGGCCACGCTCGGGGCCAACGTCCTGACTTTC
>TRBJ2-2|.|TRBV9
CASSVVVNTGELFF
TGTGCCAGCAGCGTAGTTGTGAACACCGGGGAGCTGTTTTTT
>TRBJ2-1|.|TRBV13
CASSLGTIVRYNEQFF
TGTGCCAGCAGCTTAGGGACTATAGTGCGCTACAATGAGCAGTTCTTC
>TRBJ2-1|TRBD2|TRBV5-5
CASSFVERGIREQFF
TGTGCCAGCAGCTTTGTCGAGCGGGGGATTAGGGAGCAGTTCTTC
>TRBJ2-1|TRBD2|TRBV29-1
CSVRASGSLVYNEQFF
TGCAGCGTTCGGGCTAGCGGGAGCTTAGTTTATAATGAGCAGTTCTTC
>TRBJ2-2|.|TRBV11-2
CASSFRLNTGELFF
TGTGCCAGCAGCTTTCGGCTTAACACCGGGGAGCTGTTTTTT
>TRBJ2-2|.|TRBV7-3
CASSLRGPRQGHTGELFF
TGTGCCAGCAGCTTACGGGGGCCCCGGCAGGGTCACACCGGGGAGCTGTTTTTT
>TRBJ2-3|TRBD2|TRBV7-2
CASSIAGGGTDTQYF
TGTGCCAGCAGCATAGCGGGAGGTGGCACAGATACGCAGTATTTT
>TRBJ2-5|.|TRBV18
CASSPLRVQETQYF
TGTGCCAGCTCACCACTTCGGGTCCAAGAAACCCAGTACTTC